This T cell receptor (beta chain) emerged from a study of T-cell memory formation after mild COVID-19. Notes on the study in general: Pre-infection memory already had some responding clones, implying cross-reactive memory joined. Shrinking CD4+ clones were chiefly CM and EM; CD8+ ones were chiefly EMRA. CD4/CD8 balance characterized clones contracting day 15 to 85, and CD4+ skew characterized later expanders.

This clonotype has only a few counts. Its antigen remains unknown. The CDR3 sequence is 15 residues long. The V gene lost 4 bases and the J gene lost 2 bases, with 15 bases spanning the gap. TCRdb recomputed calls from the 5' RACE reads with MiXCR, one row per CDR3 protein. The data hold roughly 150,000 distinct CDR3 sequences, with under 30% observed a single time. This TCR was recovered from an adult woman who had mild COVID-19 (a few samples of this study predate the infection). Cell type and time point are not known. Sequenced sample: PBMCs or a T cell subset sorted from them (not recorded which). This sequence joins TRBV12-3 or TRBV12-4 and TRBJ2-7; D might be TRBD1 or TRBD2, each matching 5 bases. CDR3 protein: CASSSVGTTPYEQYF. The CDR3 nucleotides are TGTGCCAGCAGTTCAGTAGGGACCACCCCCTACGAGCAGTACTTC.